These T cell receptor beta chains were read from a single sample in a study of cytomegalovirus exposure and HLA in healthy donors. Here immunoSEQ multiplex PCR was the method, and the copy in TCRdb shows in-frame clones only, minus some. The table includes 150,000 to 180,000 clones, about 80% detected once. Sequencing input: PBMCs. The source of these receptors is a woman aged 40 to 55 in good health and CMV-seronegative. The CDR3 runs from the conserved cysteine through the conserved F or W. The order of the fields is D gene, clone size, V gene, J gene, CDR3 protein, CDR3 DNA. The D gene is left open where the match is weak. Part of the rows lack a size; the others show once, few, many or a class for expanded clones.

TRBD1	few	TRBV5-1	TRBJ2-3	CASRRGQGADTQYF	TGCGCCAGCAGGAGGGGACAGGGGGCAGATACGCAGTATTTT
TRBD1	NA	TRBV5-6	TRBJ1-4	CASSVGQGTNEKLFF	TGTGCCAGCAGCGTCGGACAGGGAACTAATGAAAAACTGTTTTTT
NA	NA	TRBV6-1	TRBJ2-7	CASSELLAYEQYF	TGTGCCAGCAGTGAATTGTTAGCCTACGAGCAGTACTTC
NA	NA	TRBV2	TRBJ1-1	CASGGGRTEAFF	TGTGCCAGCGGGGGGGGCCGGACTGAAGCTTTCTTT
NA	NA	TRBV2	TRBJ1-4	CASTQGNEKLFF	TGTGCCAGCACCCAGGGTAATGAAAAACTGTTTTTT
TRBD2	NA	TRBV19	TRBJ2-3	CASIERGGLDTQYF	TGTGCCAGTATAGAGCGGGGGGGCCTAGATACGCAGTATTTT
TRBD1	NA	TRBV5-8	TRBJ1-2	CASSTWTGVRRFYGYTF	TGTGCCAGCAGCACCTGGACAGGGGTACGTAGGTTCTATGGCTACACCTTC
TRBD1	NA	TRBV19	TRBJ1-5	CASSMRRGTGLSGQPQHF	TGTGCCAGTAGTATGCGCCGAGGGACAGGGCTGTCGGGTCAGCCCCAGCATTTT
NA	NA	TRBV6-5	TRBJ2-7	CASTSPGSYEQYF	TGTGCCAGCACTAGTCCGGGTTCCTACGAGCAGTACTTC
NA	NA	TRBV2	TRBJ1-2	CASSFRTANYGYTF	TGTGCCAGCAGTTTTAGGACAGCTAACTATGGCTACACCTTC
NA	NA	TRBV7-2	TRBJ1-3	CASSLGPRDTIYF	TGTGCCAGCAGCTTAGGGCCCAGGGACACCATATATTTT
NA	NA	TRBV6-1	TRBJ1-2	CASKSENYGYTF	TGTGCCAGCAAGTCGGAGAACTATGGCTACACCTTC
NA	once	TRBV6-5	TRBJ1-1	CASSVQPGGNTEAFF	TGTGCCAGCAGCGTCCAACCCGGGGGAAACACTGAAGCTTTCTTT
TRBD1	NA	TRBV5-1	TRBJ1-2	CASSFDPPGQGSNYGYTF	TGCGCCAGCAGCTTTGACCCCCCGGGACAGGGGTCCAACTATGGCTACACCTTC
NA	NA	TRBV19	TRBJ1-2	CASSIPGGAGYTF	TGTGCCAGTAGTATCCCGGGAGGGGCTGGCTACACCTTC
TRBD1	NA	TRBV2	TRBJ2-3	CASSVTGTTQYF	TGTGCCAGCAGTGTGACAGGGACTACGCAGTATTTT
TRBD2	few	TRBV5-1	TRBJ2-1	CASSFTGLAGGEQFF	TGCGCCAGCAGCTTCACCGGACTAGCGGGTGGTGAGCAGTTCTTC
TRBD1	NA	TRBV5-1	TRBJ1-1	CASSSQGVKTEAFF	TGCGCCAGCAGCTCACAGGGGGTTAAGACTGAAGCTTTCTTT
NA	NA	TRBV6-1	TRBJ1-1	CASKGREGGIGEAFF	TGTGCCAGCAAGGGCAGGGAAGGAGGGATTGGTGAAGCTTTCTTT
TRBD1	NA	TRBV19	TRBJ2-7	CASSMWQGAGEQYF	TGTGCCAGTAGTATGTGGCAGGGGGCCGGGGAGCAGTACTTC
TRBD1	once	TRBV19	TRBJ1-5	CASRTGGFNQPQHF	TGTGCCAGCAGAACAGGGGGCTTCAATCAGCCCCAGCATTTT
NA	NA	TRBV2	TRBJ1-1	CANWGSMNTEAFF	TGTGCCAACTGGGGCAGCATGAACACTGAAGCTTTCTTT
NA	NA	TRBV6-1	TRBJ1-2	CASSTGYLYGYTF	TGTGCCAGCAGTACAGGGTATTTGTATGGCTACACCTTC
TRBD1	NA	TRBV30	TRBJ1-1	CAWNLGTGGTEAFF	TGTGCCTGGAATTTGGGGACAGGGGGGACTGAAGCTTTCTTT
TRBD2	NA	TRBV29-1	TRBJ2-1	CSVSKRLAGTDEQFF	TGCAGCGTCTCTAAGCGGCTAGCGGGGACCGATGAGCAGTTCTTC
NA	NA	TRBV14	TRBJ2-7	CASSQVILQGNSYEQYF	TGTGCCAGCAGCCAAGTCATTCTGCAGGGGAACTCCTACGAGCAGTACTTC
TRBD1	NA	TRBV2	TRBJ2-5	CASSNVPGQGKETQYF	TGTGCCAGCAGCAACGTCCCGGGACAGGGAAAAGAGACCCAGTACTTC
NA	NA	TRBV7-2	TRBJ1-1	CASSVRGDTEAFF	TGTGCCAGCAGCGTCAGGGGTGACACTGAAGCTTTCTTT
NA	NA	TRBV5-1	TRBJ1-1	CASSLEAGEGTEAFF	TGCGCCAGCAGCTTGGAGGCGGGGGAGGGCACTGAAGCTTTCTTT
NA	NA	TRBV9	TRBJ1-2	CASSVARWTANYGYTF	TGTGCCAGCAGCGTAGCTAGGTGGACAGCTAACTATGGCTACACCTTC
NA	NA	TRBV18	TRBJ2-3	CASSQSQGGTQYF	TGTGCCAGCTCTCAATCTCAGGGAGGCACGCAGTATTTT
TRBD1	NA	TRBV4-1	TRBJ2-7	CASSQVWGTGEFGEQYF	TGCGCCAGCAGCCAAGTTTGGGGGACAGGGGAGTTTGGCGAGCAGTACTTC
TRBD1	NA	TRBV10-3	TRBJ2-5	CAISDQGARETQYF	TGTGCCATCAGTGACCAGGGGGCCCGAGAGACCCAGTACTTC
TRBD1	NA	TRBV7-2	TRBJ2-5	CASSLADRGVVQETQYF	TGTGCCAGCAGCTTAGCCGACAGGGGGGTAGTCCAAGAGACCCAGTACTTC
TRBD2	once	TRBV5-1	TRBJ2-5	CASTLSLAGEETQYF	TGCGCCAGCACCTTGAGTCTAGCGGGAGAAGAGACCCAGTACTTC
NA	NA	TRBV6-1	TRBJ1-6	CASSSRVDNSPLHF	TGTGCCAGCAGTAGCAGGGTAGATAATTCACCCCTCCACTTT
TRBD1	NA	TRBV5-5	TRBJ1-1	CASSLDHRGGTEAFF	TGTGCCAGCAGCTTGGACCACAGGGGTGGCACTGAAGCTTTCTTT
NA	NA	TRBV28	TRBJ1-1	CASSLTGLGTEAFF	TGTGCCAGCAGTTTAACGGGGTTGGGGACTGAAGCTTTCTTT
TRBD1	NA	TRBV25-1	TRBJ2-7	CATRTGNYEQYF	TGTGCCACCCGGACAGGTAACTACGAGCAGTACTTC
NA	NA	TRBV2	TRBJ1-1	CASSREAEAFF	TGTGCCAGCAGTCGGGAGGCTGAAGCTTTCTTT
TRBD1	NA	TRBV5-1	TRBJ1-2	CASSGTPGQGAEGYTF	TGCGCCAGCAGCGGGACTCCGGGACAGGGGGCCGAAGGCTACACCTTC
NA	NA	TRBV2	TRBJ2-1	CASSPPTANNEQFF	TGTGCCAGCAGCCCGCCGACAGCCAACAATGAGCAGTTCTTC
TRBD1	NA	TRBV6-6	TRBJ1-3	CASSYSGTGENTIYF	TGTGCCAGCAGTTACTCCGGGACAGGGGAAAACACCATATATTTT
NA	NA	TRBV6-1	TRBJ1-1	CASSDNAGFTEAFF	TGTGCCAGCAGTGATAACGCAGGGTTCACTGAAGCTTTCTTT
NA	NA	TRBV9	TRBJ2-1	CASSPLSVSYNEQFF	TGTGCCAGCAGCCCCCTAAGCGTCTCCTACAATGAGCAGTTCTTC
TRBD1	NA	TRBV5-1	TRBJ2-1	CASSSVTGGEFF	TGCGCCAGCAGCTCGGTGACAGGGGGGGAGTTCTTC
TRBD2	once	TRBV6-5	TRBJ2-7	CASSYSGGGSSYEQYF	TGTGCCAGCAGTTACTCCGGCGGGGGGAGCTCCTACGAGCAGTACTTC
NA	once	TRBV19	TRBJ2-3	CASSPQDTRFADTQYF	TGTGCCAGTAGTCCACAGGACACCCGATTTGCAGATACGCAGTATTTT
NA	NA	TRBV6-4	TRBJ2-1	CASSDVAERYNEQFF	TGTGCCAGCAGTGACGTAGCTGAGAGATACAATGAGCAGTTCTTC
TRBD1	few	TRBV5-1	TRBJ1-1	CASSWTGGSAEAFF	TGCGCCAGCAGCTGGACAGGGGGCTCAGCTGAAGCTTTCTTT
TRBD1	NA	TRBV6-6	TRBJ1-1	CASSRTGETEAFF	TGTGCCAGCAGTAGGACAGGAGAAACTGAAGCTTTCTTT